These 14 T cell receptor beta chains were sequenced from one sample in a study of T cells in Graves' hyperthyroidism and ophthalmopathy. Researchers amplified the TCR beta CDR3 regions from RNA transcripts. The TCR CDR3 was amplified in a first-round RT-PCR using the HTBI primer set. TCRdb reprocessed the multiplex PCR reads with MiXCR, giving one entry per CDR3 protein. The data hold about 400,000 distinct CDR3 sequences, with more than 12% observed a single time. Sequenced sample: blood. These receptors all stem from a woman aged 25 to 39 with Graves' hyperthyroidism.

This clonotype was observed many times. The CDR3 coding sequence is TGCAGTGCTATCAGGGGGTTGGCTTACAATGAGCAGTTCTTC. Its protein product is CSAIRGLAYNEQFF. The V and J genes are TRBV20-1 and TRBJ2-1; 7 bases fit TRBD1. Germline V gene lookup returns CDR1 DFQATT and CDR2 SNEGSKA (reference sequence). V gave up 4 bases and J gave up 4 bases; unmatched junction bases: 7. This CDR3 contains 14 residues.

This clonotype was recorded many times. The rearrangement links TRBV20-1 to TRBJ2-1, with D possibly TRBD2 on 5 matching bases. The germline V and J ends were trimmed by 3 bases and 0 bases, with 12 bases remaining between them. Per the germline V gene, CDR1 is DFQATT and CDR2 is SNEGSKA (reference sequence). This CDR3 region has 15 residues. The CDR3 DNA is TGCAGTGCTAGCCTAACGGGAAGCTCCTACAATGAGCAGTTCTTC. Translated: CSASLTGSSYNEQFF.

V is TRBV20-1 and J is TRBJ2-1; tentatively, D is TRBD1 (6 bases). V was trimmed by 2 bases and J by 7 bases, leaving 18 bases between them. CDR1 DFQATT and CDR2 SNEGSKA come from the germline V gene (reference sequence). There are 15 residues in the CDR3. The CDR3 here is CSARFAELQGNEQFF. The CDR3 nucleotides read TGCAGTGCTAGATTTGCGGAACTACAGGGAAATGAGCAGTTCTTC.

In this sample, this clonotype turned up many times. The chain recombines TRBV24-1 with TRBJ2-1, with 9 bases matching TRBD2. From germline, CDR1 is KGHDR and CDR2 SFDVKD. CDR3 length: 15 amino acids. V lost 7 bases to trimming and J lost 5 bases; unmatched junction nucleotides: 8. The chain's CDR3 is CATSTTSGAHNEQFF. In DNA form, the CDR3 reads TGTGCCACCAGCACGACTAGCGGCGCCCACAATGAGCAGTTCTTC.

This clonotype occurred many times. The chain is built from TRBV18 and TRBJ2-7; D is uncertain. CDR3 length: 13 residues. Per the germline V gene, CDR1 is KGHSH and CDR2 is LQKENI. V was shortened by 0 bases and J by 6 bases, with 9 bases between the two germline ends. CDR3 loop: CASSPPNSPEQYF. DNA of the CDR3: TGTGCCAGCTCACCACCGAATTCCCCCGAGCAGTACTTC.

A note on this clonotype: This may stem from a read error, because a much larger clone lies one nucleotide away. The chain combines TRBV3-1 with TRBJ2-1, with D possibly matching TRBD1 (6 bases). The CDR3 loop spans 15 amino acids. V was pared by 0 bases and J by 10 bases, with 16 bases between. Germline lookup yields CDR1 LGHDT and CDR2 YNNKEL (reference sequence). The CDR3 DNA reads TGTGCCAGCAGCCAAGAGACAGGCTGGGTCTACGAGCAGTTCTTC. Translating it yields CASSQETGWVYEQFF.

Comment on this clonotype: This may be a read error: a much more frequent sequence differs by one nucleotide. The genes are TRBV3-1 and TRBJ2-1; the D gene is possibly TRBD1 (5 bases). The CDR3 spans 15 residues. The germline gives CDR1 LGHDT, CDR2 YNNKEL (reference sequence). The germline V and J ends were trimmed by 4 bases and 8 bases, with 18 bases remaining between them. The CDR3 nucleotides read TGTGCCAGCAGCCTTGGGGCAGGTCGCTTCGATGAGCAGTTCTTC. It translates to CASSLGAGRFDEQFF.

The chain employs TRBV6-1 and TRBJ2-3; 11 bases are a match to TRBD1. This CDR3 has 16 amino acids. Unmatched junction bases numbered 8, after V lost 6 bases and J lost 3 bases. Per the germline V gene, CDR1 is MNHNS and CDR2 is SASEGT. The CDR3 sequence is CASSRTGGLNTDTQYF. CDR3 DNA sequence: TGTGCCAGCAGCAGGACAGGGGGCTTAAATACAGATACGCAGTATTTT.

The chain employs TRBV5-1 and TRBJ2-2; possibly TRBD1 for D (6 bases). The CDR3 is made up of 15 amino acids. Germline lookup yields CDR1 SGHRS and CDR2 YFSETQ. The V and J ends lost 4 bases and 5 bases respectively, with 15 bases between them. CDR3 nucleotides: TGCGCCAGCAGCGTCTCAGGGGAATGGACCGGGGAGCTGTTTTTT. This encodes CASSVSGEWTGELFF. The full variable domain, in which reference TRBV5-1 and TRBJ2-2 provide the parts outside the CDR3, is KAGVTQTPRYLIKTRGQQVTLSCSPISGHRSVSWYQQTPGQGLQFLFEYFSETQRNKGNFPGRFSGRQFSNSRSEMNVSTLELGDSALYLCASSVSGEWTGELFFGEGSRLTVL.

This chain connects TRBV9 to TRBJ2-2; D may be TRBD2 (6 bases). The V end lost 3 bases, the J end lost 2 bases, and 17 bases lay between the germline ends. The CDR3 has 17 residues. Germline CDR1 is SGDLS and CDR2 is YYNGEE. The CDR3 nucleotides are TGTGCCAGCAGCGCACTTCCCGGGAGTAGAAACACCGGGGAGCTGTTTTTT. Its protein is CASSALPGSRNTGELFF.

This rearrangement joins TRBV11-3 to TRBJ2-5; D unclear. This CDR3 has 13 residues. From germline, CDR1 is SGHNT and CDR2 YENEEA. Between the trimmed V and J ends, which lost 1 base and 3 bases, there was a span of 6 bases. The CDR3 spells CASSLGSKETQYF. Written as DNA, the CDR3 is TGTGCCAGCAGCTTAGGCTCGAAAGAGACCCAGTACTTC. The full variable domain, completed using reference TRBV11-3 and TRBJ2-5, is EAGVVQSPRYKIIEKKQPVAFWCNPISGHNTLYWYLQNLGQGPELLIRYENEEAVDDSQLPKDRFSAERLKGVDSTLKIQPAELGDSAVYLCASSLGSKETQYFGPGTRLLVL.

A few counts support this clonotype. The chain carries TRBV10-2 and TRBJ2-7; possible D gene TRBD2, 6 bases. V lost 2 bases and J 3 bases, leaving 14 bases between the germline ends. There are 15 residues in the CDR3. Per the germline V gene, CDR1 is WSHSY and CDR2 is SAAADI. The CDR3 protein is CASSEGGLESYEQYF. The CDR3 DNA follows: TGCGCCAGCAGTGAGGGGGGACTGGAGAGCTACGAGCAGTACTTC.

V and J are TRBV9 and TRBJ2-1, with D possibly being TRBD2 (6 bases). The V gene lost 5 bases and the J gene lost 2 bases, with 17 bases spanning the gap. In germline, CDR1 is SGDLS, CDR2 YYNGEE. The CDR3 loop spans 16 amino acids. The CDR3 region is CASRPSGPVTYNEQFF. DNA for the CDR3: TGTGCCAGCAGACCCAGCGGGCCGGTAACCTACAATGAGCAGTTCTTC.

This clonotype was observed many times. CDR3 amino acids: CASTTPERTGELFF. CDR3 in DNA: TGTGCCAGCACCACCCCGGAGAGGACCGGGGAGCTGTTTTTT. The chain links TRBV6-1 to TRBJ2-2, with no clear D. The V and J ends lost 7 bases and 5 bases respectively, with 14 bases between them. The CDR3 is 14 amino acids. Germline CDR1 MNHNS, CDR2 SASEGT.